This T cell receptor beta chain was captured in a study of blood T cell repertoires in COVID-19. Study context: The cDNA or gDNA used as material had been derived from T cells, B-cell-depleted T cells, or PBMCs.

This clone was recorded only once. Recovered status in Cohort 3 required two negative PCRs, clearance, or symptom resolution. Sequencing used immunoSEQ multiplex PCR; TCRdb keeps in-frame clones, though not all of them. The sample records about 130,000 clones, roughly 80% being singletons. V dropped 2 bases and J dropped 0 bases, with 13 bases sitting between them. Germline-derived CDR1 and CDR2 are SGHTA and FQGNSA. The CDR3 covers 16 residues. This receptor was taken from a man in his fifties or sixties who had recovered from COVID-19. The sequencing input was PBMCs or T cells enriched from blood (not recorded which). The V gene is TRBV7-2, the J gene TRBJ1-2; possible D gene TRBD1, 5 bases. The CDR3, as DNA: TGTGCCAGCAGCTTATCCCGACAGACCTCTAACTATGGCTACACCTTC. Amino acids: CASSLSRQTSNYGYTF.